This passage covers 10 T cell receptor beta chains from one sample sequenced in a study of OX40 agonist ivuxolimab in advanced cancers. Assay: immunoSEQ multiplex PCR; the TCRdb copy retains only in-frame clones and omits some. Seen here are some 40,000 clones, approximately 80% observed once, and the top ten hold 20% to 25%. The sequencing here drew on CD4+ or CD8+ T cells sorted from blood, taken in a trial of the OX40 agonist ivuxolimab. These TCRs come from an adult with an advanced solid tumor such as melanoma, head and neck, liver or kidney cancer.

Here the CDR3 DNA reads TGTGCCAGTAGAAGGGGTTACGAGCAGTACTTC. It encodes CASRRGYEQYF. The rearrangement joins TRBV19 to TRBJ2-7; tentative D call: TRBD1 (5 bases). The CDR3 sequence is 11 residues long. Deletions cut 6 bases from V and 4 bases from J, with 7 bases between. The germline CDR1 and CDR2 sequences are LNHDA and SQIVND (reference sequence).

The chain combines TRBV27 with TRBJ2-7; tentatively, D is TRBD2 (6 bases). CDR3 size: 17 residues. CDR1 MNHEY and CDR2 SMNVEV come from the germline V gene (reference sequence). Trimming removed 8 bases from V and 3 bases from J, with 26 bases in between. The CDR3 sequence: CASSVSGRAGRFYEQYF. The CDR3 coding sequence is TGTGCCAGCTCCGTGAGCGGAAGAGCGGGCAGATTCTACGAGCAGTACTTC.

The chain links TRBV10-3 to TRBJ2-1; 10 bases line up with TRBD1. There are 14 residues in the CDR3. Germline loops: CDR1 ENHRY, CDR2 SYGVKD. J lost 7 bases, V lost 10 bases, and 10 bases had no gene match. CDR3 DNA sequence: TGTGCCAGCGGGCGACAGGGGGCAAATAATGAGCAGTTCTTC. This sequence encodes CASGRQGANNEQFF.

The chain joins TRBV28 to TRBJ2-7; 8 bases agree with TRBD2. J gave up 6 bases and V 10 bases, and 11 bases lay outside the gene matches. The CDR3 covers 13 residues. Germline lookup yields CDR1 MDHEN and CDR2 SYDVKM. The CDR3 region has the DNA TGTGCCACCCTGGGACTAGTCCGGGGCGAGCAGTACTTC. Translated: CATLGLVRGEQYF.

The V and J genes are TRBV2 and TRBJ1-5; no firm D call. CDR3 length: 14 residues. V lost 8 bases, J lost 0 bases, and 11 bases lay in between. Germline-derived CDR1 and CDR2 are SNHLY and FYNNEI. The DNA of the CDR3 is TGTGCCAGCTGGGAGGGTTATAGCAATCAGCCCCAGCATTTT. This codes for CASWEGYSNQPQHF.

V usage is TRBV10-2 and J usage is TRBJ1-1; D is undetermined. Trimming shortened V by 10 bases and J by 4 bases, and 10 bases separated the two germline ends. The CDR3 loop spans 11 amino acids. CDR1 and CDR2 (germline): WSHSY, SAAADI. The CDR3 spells CAILLGTEAFF. As DNA, the CDR3 is TGCGCCATCCTATTAGGCACTGAAGCTTTCTTT.

This clone has a handful of counts. The chain recombines TRBV5-6 with TRBJ2-7, with 8 positions matching TRBD2. This CDR3 has 12 amino acids. Germline V gene lookup returns CDR1 SGHDT and CDR2 YYEEEE. V trimming: 10 bases; J trimming: 5 bases; junction bases outside the gene matches: 8. DNA for the CDR3: TGTGCCTACAGGAGGCGGGAGGACGAGCAGTACTTC. Amino acids: CAYRRREDEQYF.

The V call is TRBV30, the J call TRBJ1-1; the D is unclear. V lost 2 bases, J lost 1 base, and 8 bases lay in between. From germline, CDR1 is GTSNPN and CDR2 SVGIG (reference sequence). CDR3 length: 13 amino acids. DNA of the CDR3: TGTGCCTGGAGTTTTGACGGGAACACTGAAGCTTTCTTT. Translated: CAWSFDGNTEAFF.

The V gene is TRBV29-1, the J gene TRBJ2-3, with D maybe TRBD2 (5 bases). CDR3 length equals 13 residues. CDR1 and CDR2 (germline): SQVTM, ANQGSEA. The V gene lost 5 bases and the J gene lost 4 bases, with 13 bases spanning the gap. The CDR3 protein is CSVSGVVADTQYF. CDR3 in DNA: TGCAGCGTTTCCGGGGTAGTGGCAGATACGCAGTATTTT.

The J gene is TRBJ1-4, the V gene TRBV19; D remains ambiguous. The CDR3 is 14 residues long. The germline V gene has CDR1 LNHDA and CDR2 SQIVND (reference sequence). V shed 7 bases and J shed 7 bases, with 16 bases lying between them. Here the CDR3 DNA reads TGTGCCAGTACCGAGGACCCTGCGAGTGAAAAACTGTTTTTT. Translation: CASTEDPASEKLFF.